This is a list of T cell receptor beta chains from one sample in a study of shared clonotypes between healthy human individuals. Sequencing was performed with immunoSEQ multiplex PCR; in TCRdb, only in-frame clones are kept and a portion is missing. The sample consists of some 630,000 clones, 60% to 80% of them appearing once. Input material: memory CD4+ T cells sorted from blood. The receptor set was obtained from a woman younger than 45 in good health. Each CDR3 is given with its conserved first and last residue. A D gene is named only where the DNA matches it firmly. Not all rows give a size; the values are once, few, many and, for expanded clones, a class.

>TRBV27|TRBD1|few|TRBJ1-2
TGTGCCAGCAGTCCAAGGACAGGGTTGCTTCGCTACACCTTC
CASSPRTGLLRYTF
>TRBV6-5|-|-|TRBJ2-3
TGTGCCAGCAGTTACGTCGGGGGAGCAGATACGCAGTATTTT
CASSYVGGADTQYF
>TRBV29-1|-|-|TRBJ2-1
TGCAGCGTTGAGGGGGGAGCTCCTTGGGTTGAGCAGTTCTTC
CSVEGGAPWVEQFF
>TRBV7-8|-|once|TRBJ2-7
TGTGCCAGCAGCTTAGCGGCGACGTGGCGGTACGAGCAGTACTTC
CASSLAATWRYEQYF
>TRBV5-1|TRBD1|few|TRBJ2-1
TGCGCCAGCAGCCGGGACAGTAATGAGCAGTTCTTC
CASSRDSNEQFF
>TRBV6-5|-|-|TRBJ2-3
TGTGCCAGCAGTTATTTAGATAGCACAGATACGCAGTATTTT
CASSYLDSTDTQYF
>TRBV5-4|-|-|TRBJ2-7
TGTGCCAGCAGCTTGGAGGGCAGGGAAACCGAGCAGTACTTC
CASSLEGRETEQYF
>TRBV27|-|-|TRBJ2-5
TGTGCCAGCAGTCCCCCCAAGGGGACCCAGTACTTC
CASSPPKGTQYF
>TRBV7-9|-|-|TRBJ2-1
TGTGCCAGCAGCTCGGGCCTTTCGCCGTACAATGAGCAGTTCTTC
CASSSGLSPYNEQFF
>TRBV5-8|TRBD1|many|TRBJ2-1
TGTGCCAGCAGCCGCAACCGAGACAGGGAGAAAGAGCAGTTCTTC
CASSRNRDREKEQFF
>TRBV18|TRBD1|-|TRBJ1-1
TGTGCCAGCTCACCGACAGGGGGCACTGAAGCTTTCTTT
CASSPTGGTEAFF
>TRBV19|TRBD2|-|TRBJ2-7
TGTGCCAGTAGTATTCTAGCGGGACACTACGAGCAGTACTTC
CASSILAGHYEQYF
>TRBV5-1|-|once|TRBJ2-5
TGCGCCAGCAGCTCGTCCCAAGAGACCCAGTACTTC
CASSSSQETQYF
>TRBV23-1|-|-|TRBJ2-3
TGCGCCGCCCGACAGTCCACAGATACGCAGTATTTT
CAARQSTDTQYF
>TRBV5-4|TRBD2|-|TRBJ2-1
TGTGCCAGCAGCTTGGGTAGCGCGCGGGGGAATGAGCAGTTCTTC
CASSLGSARGNEQFF
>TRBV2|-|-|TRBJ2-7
TGTGCCAGCAGTGAAGCTGCAGGGACCCCCTACGAGCAGTACTTC
CASSEAAGTPYEQYF
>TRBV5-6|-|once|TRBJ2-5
TGTGCCAGCAGCACTACCCGTGGTTCGGAGACCCAGTACTTC
CASSTTRGSETQYF
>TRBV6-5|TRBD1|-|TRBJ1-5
TGTGCCAGCAGGGGGACAGGGGTTAGTCAGCCCCAGCATTTT
CASRGTGVSQPQHF
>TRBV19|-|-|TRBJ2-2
TGTGCCAGTAGTACCTCCGTGGGCACCGGGGAGCTGTTTTTT
CASSTSVGTGELFF
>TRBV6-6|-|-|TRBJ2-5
TGTGCCAGCAGTTACGCAGGGGAGACCCAGTACTTC
CASSYAGETQYF
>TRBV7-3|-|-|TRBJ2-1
TGTGCCAGCAGCTTAACCTACTACAATGAGCAGTTCTTC
CASSLTYYNEQFF
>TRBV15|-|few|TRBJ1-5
TGTGCCACCAGCAGAGTCGGTCAGCCCCAGCATTTT
CATSRVGQPQHF
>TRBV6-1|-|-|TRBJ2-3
TGTGCCAGCAGTGGTAGATCAGGGGCCTACCATACGCAGTATTTT
CASSGRSGAYHTQYF
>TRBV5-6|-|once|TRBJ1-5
TGTGCCAGCAGCTCCCAGGCGACAGTAAATCAGCCCCAGCATTTT
CASSSQATVNQPQHF
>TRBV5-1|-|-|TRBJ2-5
TGCGCCAGCAACCCGGGTGGGGGGCAAGAGACCCAGTACTTC
CASNPGGGQETQYF
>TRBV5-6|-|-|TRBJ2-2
TGTGCCAGCAGCTTGTCACAGACGTCGAACACCGGGGAGCTGTTTTTT
CASSLSQTSNTGELFF
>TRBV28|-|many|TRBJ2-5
TGTGCCAGCAGTCGGGGGCGCGGAGCCCGGCAAGAGACCCAGTACTTC
CASSRGRGARQETQYF